This T cell receptor (beta chain) was identified during a study of blood T cell repertoires in COVID-19. Whole-study context: Collection of acute and convalescent COVID-19 samples took place in the United States, Italy and Spain.

Generated by immunoSEQ multiplex PCR, the TCRdb table keeps only in-frame clones and is missing some. Of 300,000 to 400,000 clones listed, almost 90% are singletons. CDR3 size: 12 residues. CDR1 and CDR2 from the germline V gene are MDHEN and SYDVKM. After removal of 6 bases from V and 4 bases from J, the junction contained 3 bases not matched to a gene. Recruited during active infection, patients (from Seattle) were subsequently followed longitudinally. J is TRBJ2-7 and V is TRBV28; TRBD1 aligns across 7 bases. Sequencing was done on a sample of peripheral blood. This TCR was sampled from a woman between 65 and 79 years old with COVID-19, enrolled during active disease. CDR3 amino acids: CASSQGQYEQYF. The DNA of the CDR3 is TGTGCCAGCAGCCAGGGACAGTACGAGCAGTACTTC. The full variable domain, its missing parts supplied by reference TRBV28 and TRBJ2-7, is DVKVTQSSRYLVKRTGEKVFLECVQDMDHENMFWYRQDPGLGLRLIYFSYDVKMKEKGDIPEGYSVSREKKERFSLILESASTNQTSMYLCASSQGQYEQYFGPGTRLTVT.